The 20 T cell receptor beta chains in this list originate from one sample, sequenced in a study of blood T cell repertoires in COVID-19. Here immunoSEQ multiplex PCR was the method, and the copy in TCRdb shows in-frame clones only, minus some. The sample contains more than 80,000 clones, around four fifths of which appear only once. The sample was peripheral blood. These receptor sequences come from a woman in her seventies with acute or convalescent COVID-19.

This chain joins TRBV25-1 and TRBJ2-7; TRBD1 aligns across 9 bases. CDR3 length: 17 residues. Germline lookup yields CDR1 MGHDK and CDR2 SYGVNS. The J segment lost 3 bases and the V segment lost 0 bases, leaving 9 bases of the junction unmatched. The CDR3 bases are TGTGCCAGCAGTGAATATATCGCGGGACAGGGACACTACGAGCAGTACTTC. Protein: CASSEYIAGQGHYEQYF.

The J gene is TRBJ1-1, the V gene TRBV9; unclear D gene. The CDR3 is 15 amino acids. The V gene lost 0 bases and the J gene lost 3 bases, with 12 bases spanning the gap. CDR1 and CDR2 (germline): SGDLS, YYNGEE. CDR3 nucleotide sequence: TGTGCCAGCAGCGTAGGGAGTCCCGTGGACACTGAAGCTTTCTTT. Translation gives CASSVGSPVDTEAFF.

The chain joins TRBV19 to TRBJ1-1; maybe TRBD1 (5 bases). Trimming pared 10 bases from V and 1 base from J, leaving 13 bases between. Germline CDR1 and CDR2: LNHDA and SQIVND (reference sequence). This CDR3 comprises 13 residues. The CDR3 DNA follows: TGTGCCACCGATTCGGGGGGGAACACTGAAGCTTTCTTT. Translated, it gives CATDSGGNTEAFF.

This rearrangement joins TRBV6-5 to TRBJ2-1; TRBD1 might be the D (5 bases). Trimming left V 6 bases short and J 4 bases short, with 10 bases between. The length of the CDR3 is 13 residues. From germline, CDR1 is MNHEY and CDR2 SVGAGI. CDR3 coding DNA: TGTGCCAGCAGGACCGACAGTTACAATGAGCAGTTCTTC. It is translated as CASRTDSYNEQFF.

This chain links TRBV6-1 with TRBJ1-6; no clear D. Trimming stripped 3 bases from V and 1 base from J, with 7 bases between. The CDR3 loop spans 15 amino acids. Germline CDR1 reads MNHNS; CDR2 reads SASEGT. CDR3 nucleotides: TGTGCCAGCAGTGATCCAGGATCCTATAATTCACCCCTCCACTTT. The encoded protein is CASSDPGSYNSPLHF.

This rearrangement joins TRBV12-5 to TRBJ1-1; 8 bases align to TRBD1. Germline assignment: CDR1 LGHNT and CDR2 FRNRAP. V dropped 7 bases and J dropped 5; count of bases not matched to a gene: 12. This CDR3 is built from 15 residues. The CDR3 loop is CASEHGQGRWTEAFF. The DNA for the CDR3 is TGTGCTAGTGAACACGGACAGGGCCGTTGGACTGAAGCTTTCTTT.

The chain joins TRBV6-5 to TRBJ1-1; D call uncertain. Between the trimmed V and J ends, which lost 5 bases and 7 bases, there was a span of 14 bases. Germline V gene lookup returns CDR1 MNHEY and CDR2 SVGAGI. This CDR3 spans 13 amino acids. The CDR3 sequence is CASSPRLESEAFF. The CDR3 DNA sequence: TGTGCCAGCAGTCCCCGCCTGGAGAGTGAAGCTTTCTTT.

This clone was picked up a small number of times. The V call is TRBV19, the J call TRBJ2-2; 10 nucleotides match TRBD1. Trimming at V came to 9 bases and at J to 3 bases, leaving 4 bases not matched to a gene. This CDR3 is built from 14 residues. CDR1 is LNHDA, CDR2 SQIVND, per germline (reference sequence). In DNA form, the CDR3 reads TGTGCCAGCCGGGACAGGGGTGACACCGGGGAGCTGTTTTTT. It yields the protein CASRDRGDTGELFF.

The rearrangement links TRBV5-1 to TRBJ2-3; D gene uncertain. V dropped 4 bases and J dropped 1 base, with 7 bases sitting between them. CDR1 is SGHRS and CDR2 is YFSETQ in the germline V gene. The CDR3 has 13 residues. The CDR3 DNA sequence: TGCGCCAGCAGCGTCCAGGGCACAGATACGCAGTATTTT. Its protein is CASSVQGTDTQYF.

The J gene is TRBJ2-7, the V gene TRBV6-6; no definite D call. Germline V gene data show CDR1 as MNHNY and CDR2 as SVGAGI (reference sequence). V gave up 0 bases and J gave up 1 base, with 7 bases separating them. This CDR3 has 14 residues. In nucleotides, the CDR3 is TGTGCCAGCAGTTACTCAAGAGGATCCTACGAGCAGTACTTC. It codes for CASSYSRGSYEQYF.

The chain recombines TRBV3-1 (or the pseudogene TRBV3-2) with TRBJ1-2; tentative D call: TRBD1 (5 bases). Per the germline V gene, CDR1 is LGHDT and CDR2 is YNNKEL (reference sequence). The CDR3 is 15 residues long. The V gene lost 0 bases and the J gene lost 4 bases, with 12 bases spanning the gap. The CDR3 loop reads CASSQDLSGIYGYTF. CDR3 bases: TGTGCCAGCAGCCAAGATCTTTCAGGGATCTATGGCTACACCTTC.

The CDR3 DNA is TGTGCCACGCTCTCAGGCGGGGGGATCTCAGATACGCAGTATTTT. Its translation is CATLSGGGISDTQYF. The chain uses TRBV2 and TRBJ2-3; 8 bases fit TRBD2. Germline-derived CDR1 and CDR2 are SNHLY and FYNNEI. After removal of 10 bases from V and 4 bases from J, the junction contained 13 bases not matched to a gene. The CDR3 is 15 amino acids.

This clone was detected only a few times. In DNA form, the CDR3 reads TGCGCCAGCAGTGAGTCAGCAGCTTTCTTT. It codes for CASSESAAFF. V is TRBV10-2 and J is TRBJ1-1; D is unresolved. The CDR3 runs 10 residues. V was trimmed by 0 bases and J by 10 bases, leaving 3 bases between them. Per germline, CDR1 WSHSY and CDR2 SAAADI.

The rearrangement links TRBV7-3 to TRBJ2-1; 12 bases are shared with TRBD2. The CDR3 totals 17 residues. CDR1 and CDR2 (germline): SGHTA, FQGTGA. The V and J ends lost 5 bases and 2 bases, in that order; junction bases with no gene match: 7. CDR3 residues: CASSATSSGGAYNEQFF. The CDR3, as DNA: TGTGCCAGCAGCGCCACCTCTAGCGGGGGGGCCTACAATGAGCAGTTCTTC. Full variable domain (outside the CDR3, taken from reference TRBV7-3 and TRBJ2-1): GAGVSQTPSNKVTEKGKYVELRCDPISGHTALYWYRQSLGQGPEFLIYFQGTGAADDSGLPNDRFFAVRPEGSVSTLKIQRTERGDSAVYLCASSATSSGGAYNEQFFGPGTRLTVL.

In its sample, this clone was seen a few times. The gene calls are TRBV9 and TRBJ1-2, with D possibly being TRBD1 (5 bases). V lost 3 bases to trimming and J lost 9 bases, with 18 bases between them. The CDR3 spans 14 residues. The germline V gene encodes CDR1 SGDLS and CDR2 YYNGEE. CDR3 protein: CASSAFLGEESYTF. The CDR3 nucleotides are TGTGCCAGCAGCGCTTTCCTGGGGGAGGAAAGCTACACCTTC.

This clone was seen only a few times. The chain couples TRBV9 to TRBJ2-3; 7 bases match TRBD1. CDR1 is SGDLS and CDR2 is YYNGEE in the germline V gene. Trimming cost V 4 bases and J 5 bases; bases outside gene matches: 10. The CDR3 covers 15 residues. Here the CDR3 reads CASSPLRQGGDTQYF. DNA for the CDR3: TGTGCCAGCAGCCCCCTAAGACAGGGTGGAGATACGCAGTATTTT.

The table lists this clone with a count of one. The V call is TRBV5-1, the J call TRBJ1-2, with D possibly TRBD1 on 6 matching bases. Germline V gives CDR1 SGHRS, CDR2 YFSETQ. The germline V and J ends were trimmed by 4 bases and 6 bases, with 22 bases remaining between them. The CDR3 is 16 residues long. CDR3 protein: CASSVTQGNQFNGYTF. CDR3 in DNA: TGCGCCAGCAGCGTTACACAGGGAAACCAATTTAATGGCTACACCTTC.

The chain couples TRBV3-1 (or the pseudogene TRBV3-2) to TRBJ1-4; D is undetermined. V was clipped by 1 base and J by 5 bases, with 5 bases between them. Germline CDR1 and CDR2: LGHDT and YNNKEL (reference sequence). The CDR3 is 13 residues long. CDR3: CASSQGVNEKLFF. CDR3 nucleotides: TGTGCCAGCAGCCAAGGAGTAAATGAAAAACTGTTTTTT.

The CDR3 nucleotides are TGCGCCAGCTCCGGGACTACAGGGGGAACTGAAGCTTTCTTT. Its protein is CASSGTTGGTEAFF. J is TRBJ1-1 and V is TRBV5-1, with TRBD1 identical over 8 bases. Trimming took 7 bases from V and 5 from J; bases not matched to a gene: 10. The CDR3 sequence is 14 residues long. Germline V gene data show CDR1 as SGHRS and CDR2 as YFSETQ.

This sequence joins TRBV18 and TRBJ2-1; possibly TRBD1 for D (5 bases). V was trimmed by 2 bases and J by 0 bases, leaving 11 bases between them. The germline V gene has CDR1 KGHSH and CDR2 LQKENI. There are 16 residues in the CDR3. CDR3 region: CASSPERQSSYNEQFF. CDR3 bases: TGTGCCAGCTCACCAGAAAGACAGAGCTCCTACAATGAGCAGTTCTTC.